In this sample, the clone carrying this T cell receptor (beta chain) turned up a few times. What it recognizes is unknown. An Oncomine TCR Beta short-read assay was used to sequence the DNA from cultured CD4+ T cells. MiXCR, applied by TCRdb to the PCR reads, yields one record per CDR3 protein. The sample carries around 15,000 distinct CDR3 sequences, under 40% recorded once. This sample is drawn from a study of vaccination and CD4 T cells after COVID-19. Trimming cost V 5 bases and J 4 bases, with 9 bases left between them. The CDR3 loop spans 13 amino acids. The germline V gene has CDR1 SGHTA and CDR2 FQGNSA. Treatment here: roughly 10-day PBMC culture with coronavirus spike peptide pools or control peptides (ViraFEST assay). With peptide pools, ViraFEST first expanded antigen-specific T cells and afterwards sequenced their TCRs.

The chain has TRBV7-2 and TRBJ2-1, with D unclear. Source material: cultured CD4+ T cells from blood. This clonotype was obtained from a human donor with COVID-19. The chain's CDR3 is CASSQTVYNEQFF. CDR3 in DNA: TGTGCCAGCAGCCAAACAGTTTACAATGAGCAGTTCTTC.